The clone carrying this TCR beta chain was found a few times. Its antigen remains unidentified. Its ends do not fully match the called genes, so a read error is possible. This sample was taken from a study of T cell repertoires in cytomegalovirus infection. Whole-study context: It can be stated that public TCR beta signatures indicated CMV infection as well as a matching HLA type. Findings of the study overall: HLA-C-restricted CMV-specific TCR beta clonotypes prevailed in the ex vivo response.

TCRdb reanalysed the reads using MiXCR and keeps one entry per CDR3 protein. In the table there are fewer than 550,000 distinct CDR3 sequences, about 15% of which are singletons. CDR1 is MNHEY and CDR2 is SVGAGI in the germline V gene. The CDR3 contains 14 residues. The specimen was CD8+ T cells from PBMCs. V is TRBV6-5 and J is TRBJ1-1; possible D gene TRBD1, 6 bases. This sequence was found in a human donor in good health (CMV status not recorded). Some clones in this sample may be carry-over from other donors' samples. The CDR3 loop is CASSYLDSLFEPFF. CDR3 coding DNA: TGTGCCAGCAGTTACTTGGACAGCCTCTTTGAACCTTTCTTT.